The present T cell receptor (beta chain) was sequenced within a study of early stage breast cancer tumors. Study-level information: Each sample averaged approximately 10-fold read coverage. Whole-study results and caveats: Most shared enriched TCRB sequences were commonly generated ones. Tumors had about 2.3-fold higher T cell density than normal breast.

Clones were read by immunoSEQ multiplex PCR, and TCRdb kept only the in-frame ones, dropping some. The table shows around 78,000 clones, with around 85% occurring only once. V lost 1 base and J lost 4, with 10 bases in between. In germline, CDR1 is GTSNPN, CDR2 SVGIG (reference sequence). This CDR3 spans 13 amino acids. Points on this clone: No antigen is known for it.

J is TRBJ2-5 and V is TRBV30; D gene uncertain. The sequenced sample was blood. This TCR was recovered from a person between 55 and 70 years old with breast cancer. For the CDR3, the DNA is TGTGCCTGGAGTGGACACCTGGGAGAGACCCAGTACTTC. It translates to CAWSGHLGETQYF.